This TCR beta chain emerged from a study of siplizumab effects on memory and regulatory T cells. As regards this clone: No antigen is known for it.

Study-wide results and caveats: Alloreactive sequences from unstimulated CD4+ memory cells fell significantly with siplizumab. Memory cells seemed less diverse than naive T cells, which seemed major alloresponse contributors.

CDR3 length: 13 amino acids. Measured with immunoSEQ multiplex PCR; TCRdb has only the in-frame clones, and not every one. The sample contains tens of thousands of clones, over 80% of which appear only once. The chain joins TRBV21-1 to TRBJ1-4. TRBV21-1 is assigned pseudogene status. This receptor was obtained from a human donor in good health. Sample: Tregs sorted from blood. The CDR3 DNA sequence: TGTGCCAGCAGCAAAGGGGGGTTTGAAAAACTGTTTTTT. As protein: CASSKGGFEKLFF.